This T cell receptor (beta chain) was captured by sequencing in a study of blood T cell repertoires in COVID-19. Assay used: immunoSEQ multiplex PCR; TCRdb lists only in-frame clones, some missing. The sample includes under 200,000 clones, approximately 81% of them seen just once. CDR3 length: 14 residues. The germline CDR1 and CDR2 sequences are MGHRA and YSYEKL. V dropped 1 base and J dropped 4 bases, with 11 bases sitting between them. This sequence was found in a man between 40 and 49 years old with acute or convalescent COVID-19. The sequenced sample was peripheral blood. The V call is TRBV4-1, the J call TRBJ2-7, with TRBD1 as a possible D gene (5 bases). The CDR3 spells CASSQGGRDYEQYF. The CDR3 coding sequence is TGCGCCAGCAGCCAAGGGGGCAGGGATTACGAGCAGTACTTC.